Below, 9 T cell receptor beta chains from the same sample are listed, as sequenced in a study of T-cell memory formation after mild COVID-19 (dated by TCRdb to the early 2020s). The protocol used for the library was 5' RACE. Reads for this sample came from an Illumina NovaSeq 6000. TCRdb reprocessing: public reads trimmed at Q25 with fastp, clones called with MiXCR, in-frame beta chains kept. Under each unique CDR3 protein, matching rows form one entry showing the most common genes and DNA. The sample table records fewer than 700,000 distinct CDR3 sequences; about 20% of these occur just once. The ten biggest clones cover approximately 8.4% of the sample. The sequencing sample was made of PBMCs or a T cell subset sorted from them (not recorded which). All receptors come from an adult woman who had mild COVID-19 (a few samples of this study predate the infection). The sample titles of this study are shuffled in the database, so cell type and time point are left out; the donor was told from shared clones.

This clonotype turned up a few times. The chain links TRBV4-1 to TRBJ2-7; 14 nucleotides align to TRBD2. This CDR3 is 18 amino acids long. V lost 2 bases, J lost 3 bases, and 9 bases stayed unmatched. The V gene's germline CDR1 is MGHRA and CDR2 YSYEKL. DNA for the CDR3: TGCGCCAGCAGCCAATCTCCGGGACTAGCGGGGGCGCACTACGAGCAGTACTTC. Encoded protein: CASSQSPGLAGAHYEQYF.

This clonotype was observed at least ten times. The rearrangement joins TRBV5-5 to TRBJ2-7; TRBD1 agrees at 9 bases. Per germline, CDR1 SGHKS and CDR2 YYEKEE (reference sequence). The junction had 9 bases not matched to a gene; V was cut back by 2 bases and J by 0 bases. The CDR3 is 17 amino acids. DNA of the CDR3: TGTGCCAGCAGCTTCGAATTGATGGGACAGGGCTCCTACGAGCAGTACTTC. Translated: CASSFELMGQGSYEQYF.

This sequence joins TRBV3-1 and TRBJ1-6, with 11 bases aligning to TRBD1. Germline V gives CDR1 LGHDT, CDR2 YNNKEL (reference sequence). Losses at the gene ends were 2 bases for V and 10 bases for J; bases not matched to a gene: 7. The CDR3 is 16 amino acids. The CDR3 DNA reads TGTGCCAGCAGCCAACTAGGGGACAGGGGGAAGTCACCCCTCCACTTT. Protein: CASSQLGDRGKSPLHF.

V usage is TRBV6-5 and J usage is TRBJ1-1; D gene ambiguous. Germline loops: CDR1 MNHEY, CDR2 SVGAGI. V shed 8 bases and J shed 8 bases, with 9 bases lying between them. The CDR3 spans 10 residues. The CDR3 sequence: CASGDNEAFF. The DNA of the CDR3 is TGTGCCAGCGGCGACAACGAAGCTTTCTTT.

This clonotype was detected only a few times. V gene TRBV14 combines with J gene TRBJ2-1, with D tentatively TRBD1 (6 bases). Germline V gene data show CDR1 as SGHDN and CDR2 as FVKESK. Trimming took off 1 base at V and 5 bases at J, with 21 bases between the two ends. This CDR3 spans 18 amino acids. Here the CDR3 reads CASSQVGAGAIVNNEQFF. The CDR3 DNA reads TGTGCCAGCAGCCAAGTCGGGGCAGGGGCTATCGTTAACAATGAGCAGTTCTTC.

The chain uses TRBV24-1 and TRBJ1-2, with 8 positions matching TRBD1. The CDR3 contains 14 residues. CDR1 is KGHDR, CDR2 SFDVKD, per germline. V trimming: 3 bases; J trimming: 8 bases; junction bases outside the gene matches: 7. CDR3 sequence: CATSDPSGGWGYTF. CDR3 nucleotide sequence: TGTGCCACCAGTGATCCATCAGGGGGCTGGGGCTACACCTTC.

This clonotype was recorded once. The chain combines TRBV21-1 with TRBJ2-1; the table's D call, TRBD1, has no DNA check behind it. TRBV21-1 is shown as a pseudogene. The length of the CDR3 is 16 residues. The CDR3 sequence: CASSKVGQGGYNEQFF. Here the CDR3 DNA reads TGTGCCAGCAGCAAAGTAGGCCAGGGGGGCTACAATGAGCAGTTCTTC.

V is TRBV19 and J is TRBJ1-1; 8 positions match TRBD1. The CDR3 consists of 14 residues. Germline assignment: CDR1 LNHDA and CDR2 SQIVND (reference sequence). V lost 6 bases to trimming and J lost 5 bases; unmatched junction nucleotides: 8. CDR3 sequence reads: CASRPRGLWTEAFF. As DNA, the CDR3 is TGTGCCAGTAGACCCAGGGGGCTATGGACTGAAGCTTTCTTT.

The chain combines TRBV2 with TRBJ1-1; D not resolved. The CDR3 is 13 residues long. The ends were cut back, 8 bases at V and 5 bases at J, with 15 bases in the middle. CDR1 is SNHLY, CDR2 FYNNEI, per germline. For the CDR3, the DNA is TGTGCCAGCCGGACGGCACCTAAGACTGAAGCTTTCTTT. Encoded protein: CASRTAPKTEAFF.